This is a list of T cell receptor beta chains from one sample in a study of blood T cell repertoires in COVID-19. Libraries were prepared by immunoSEQ multiplex PCR; TCRdb keeps only in-frame clonotypes and omits some of them. The sample records about 200,000 clones, more than 75% being singletons. The sequenced material came from peripheral blood. The receptor set was obtained from a human donor in a cohort sampled during active COVID-19. CDR3s include the opening cysteine and the closing phenylalanine or tryptophan. D genes are given only for firm matches. Clone sizes are given selectively: once, few, many, or a class where the clone is expanded.

CDR3nt	CDR3aa	d_gene	v_gene	j_gene	abundance
TGTGCCAGCAGCGTAGGCGAGGGTTTCCCTGTCTTC	CASSVGEGFPVF	-	TRBV9	TRBJ2-1	-
TGTGCCAGCAGCTTTTCGGCAGGGGGCAATCAGCCCCAGCATTTT	CASSFSAGGNQPQHF	-	TRBV5-5	TRBJ1-5	-
TGTGCCAGCAGCTTGGTGCGGGGTGCGGGGGGCTACAATGAGCAGTTCTTC	CASSLVRGAGGYNEQFF	TRBD2	TRBV5-4	TRBJ2-1	-
TGTGCCAGCGAGGGAACGAACACTGAAGCTTTCTTT	CASEGTNTEAFF	-	TRBV6-5	TRBJ1-1	-
TGTGCCAGCAGTTTTCCGGGACAGTGGGGAGATGAAAAACTGTTTTTT	CASSFPGQWGDEKLFF	TRBD1	TRBV6-4	TRBJ1-4	-
TGTGCCAGCAGTTTAGTTCCTTATCGGGGGGATTACGAGCAGTACTTC	CASSLVPYRGDYEQYF	TRBD2	TRBV28	TRBJ2-7	-
TGTGCCAGCAGCTTATCGGGTAGGAGCTCCTACAATGAGCAGTTCTTC	CASSLSGRSSYNEQFF	-	TRBV7-9	TRBJ2-1	-
TGTGCCAGCTCACCCCAAGAGGGGGCCACCTACAATGAGCAGTTCTTC	CASSPQEGATYNEQFF	TRBD1	TRBV18	TRBJ2-1	-
TGTGCCAGCAGCGTCCGGGGGACGGTGCCCCAGCATTTT	CASSVRGTVPQHF	-	TRBV2	TRBJ1-5	-
TGTGCCAGCAGCTCCCGACAGGACAACTATGGCTACACCTTC	CASSSRQDNYGYTF	-	TRBV5-4	TRBJ1-2	-
TGTGCCAGCAGTCCAAAACAGGGGAGGACCGGGGAGCTGTTTTTT	CASSPKQGRTGELFF	-	TRBV25-1	TRBJ2-2	-
TGTGCCAGCAGCTTAGGGAGGGCGAACACTGAAGCTTTCTTT	CASSLGRANTEAFF	-	TRBV7-2	TRBJ1-1	-
TGTGCCAGCTCACCATCTAGCGGGGGCTTTAATGAGCAGTTCTTC	CASSPSSGGFNEQFF	TRBD2	TRBV18	TRBJ2-1	-
TGTGCCTGGAGTGTCCGCAGGTCGGGCTACACCTTC	CAWSVRRSGYTF	-	TRBV30	TRBJ1-2	many
TGTGCCACCAGCAGAGTGCAGGGGGCCACCGGGGAGCTGTTTTTT	CATSRVQGATGELFF	TRBD1	TRBV15	TRBJ2-2	-
TGTGCCAGCAGTTCCCTAATCCCCGGACTAGCGGGAGTGTCCTACGAGCAGTACTTC	CASSSLIPGLAGVSYEQYF	TRBD2	TRBV27	TRBJ2-7	-
TGTGCCATCAGTAGAGACAGGGGAGAATCGGAGCTGTTTTTT	CAISRDRGESELFF	TRBD1	TRBV10-3	TRBJ2-2	-
TGTGCCAGCAGCCCCTACAGGGTTCTACGCTATGGCTACACCTTC	CASSPYRVLRYGYTF	-	TRBV3-1/TRBV3-2	TRBJ1-2	-
TGCGCCAGCAGCCAAGATCTAACAGGGAAGCCCCAGCATTTT	CASSQDLTGKPQHF	-	TRBV4-3	TRBJ1-5	-
TGTGCCAGTAAACAGGGGGCCGGGGAGCTGTTTTTT	CASKQGAGELFF	TRBD1	TRBV30	TRBJ2-2	-
TGTGCCAGCCGTCCCTCGGGGGGGGCGAGCGAGCAGTACTTC	CASRPSGGASEQYF	TRBD2	TRBV7-9	TRBJ2-7	few
TGTGCCAGCTCCCTCACAGGCGCCTCTAAATCCTACGAGCAGTACTTC	CASSLTGASKSYEQYF	-	TRBV18	TRBJ2-7	-
TGCGCCAGCAGCCAAGATATTGGGACAATGCTCGAAAAACTGTTTTTT	CASSQDIGTMLEKLFF	-	TRBV4-3	TRBJ1-4	-
TGTGCCAGCAGTTTTCCTAGAGGGGGCGGTTCGGAAACCCAGTACTTC	CASSFPRGGGSETQYF	TRBD1	TRBV28	TRBJ2-5	-
TGTGCCAGCAGTGAGACAGGGGGCGTCTATGGCTACACCTTC	CASSETGGVYGYTF	TRBD1	TRBV2	TRBJ1-2	-
TGTGCCAGCAGTCGACAGGGAACGGCTGAAGCTTTCTTT	CASSRQGTAEAFF	TRBD1	TRBV12-3/TRBV12-4	TRBJ1-1	-
TGCGCCAGCAGCCCCAGGGAAGCTGTCAATGAGCAGTTCTTC	CASSPREAVNEQFF	-	TRBV5-1	TRBJ2-1	-
TGTGCCAGCAGTGAAGCCGAGGGACAGGGGTCTGGTGAGCAGTTCTTC	CASSEAEGQGSGEQFF	TRBD1	TRBV6-1	TRBJ2-1	-
TGTGCCAGCAGTTTAAACAGGGGTAGTGAAGCTTTCTTT	CASSLNRGSEAFF	TRBD1	TRBV27	TRBJ1-1	-
TGTGCCATCAGTGGGGGGGACAGGGAATCCTACGAGCAGTACTTC	CAISGGDRESYEQYF	TRBD1	TRBV10-3	TRBJ2-7	-
TGTGCCAGCAGCTTGGACAGGACGAACACTGAAGCTTTCTTT	CASSLDRTNTEAFF	-	TRBV5-6	TRBJ1-1	-
TGTGCCAGCAGTCCGCTGAGGGGGACGGGTCAGCCCCAGCATTTT	CASSPLRGTGQPQHF	-	TRBV28	TRBJ1-5	-
TGTGCCAGCAGTTACTTGGGACAGGGGGCCCCCTACAATGAGCAGTTCTTC	CASSYLGQGAPYNEQFF	TRBD1	TRBV6-2/TRBV6-3	TRBJ2-1	-
TGTGCCAGTAAGAGAAGGGAGGATTCACCCCTCCACTTT	CASKRREDSPLHF	-	TRBV19	TRBJ1-6	-
TGTGCCAGCAGCGTAGCGTCGGACAGTCGAGACTACGAGCAGTACTTC	CASSVASDSRDYEQYF	-	TRBV9	TRBJ2-7	-
TGTGCCTGGAGTGTACGGAGGGGTCGAGACAGGGGGTACAATGAGCAGTTCTTC	CAWSVRRGRDRGYNEQFF	TRBD1	TRBV30	TRBJ2-1	-
TGTGCCAGCAGGGACACACAGGGGACGAGCAATCAGCCCCAGCATTTT	CASRDTQGTSNQPQHF	TRBD1	TRBV6-6	TRBJ1-5	-
TGTGCCAGTAGTTCGGACAGGGGCAGGAATGGCTACACCTTC	CASSSDRGRNGYTF	TRBD1	TRBV19	TRBJ1-2	-
TGCGCCAGCAGCCCGGACAGTAACTCTGGGGCCAACGTCCTGACTTTC	CASSPDSNSGANVLTF	-	TRBV4-3	TRBJ2-6	-
TGTGCCAGCAGTTCCAACCGGGACAGGGGATCCTACAATGAGCAGTTCTTC	CASSSNRDRGSYNEQFF	TRBD1	TRBV27	TRBJ2-1	-
TGTGCCAGCAGCCTTCGGGGGGGGGAGAACTATGGCTACACCTTC	CASSLRGGENYGYTF	-	TRBV3-1/TRBV3-2	TRBJ1-2	-
TGTGCCACCGCCGCGGGGCAGGGACCCGAGCAGTACTTC	CATAAGQGPEQYF	-	TRBV6-6	TRBJ2-7	-
TGTGCCAGCAGTTTTGTTTCGTCTAGCCCATACAATGAGCAGTTCTTC	CASSFVSSSPYNEQFF	-	TRBV28	TRBJ2-1	-
TGTGCCAGCAGTGAGCTAGCGGGAGATCGGTCTGGGGCCAACGTCCTGACTTTC	CASSELAGDRSGANVLTF	TRBD2	TRBV2	TRBJ2-6	-
TGTGCCAGCGGAAGGCAGGGCAACTACGAGCAGTACTTC	CASGRQGNYEQYF	-	TRBV7-8	TRBJ2-7	-
TGTGCCAGCAGCGTAGGCCCTAGCTCCTACAATGAGCAGTTCTTC	CASSVGPSSYNEQFF	-	TRBV9	TRBJ2-1	-
TGTGCCAGCAGCACCGACAGGGGAACAGATACGCAGTATTTT	CASSTDRGTDTQYF	TRBD1	TRBV9	TRBJ2-3	-
TGTGCCAGCAGGGCGACAGGAACCCTCTACGAGCAGTACTTC	CASRATGTLYEQYF	-	TRBV28	TRBJ2-7	once
TGTGCCAGCAGCCTGCGGGCAGACCAAGAGACCCAGTACTTC	CASSLRADQETQYF	-	TRBV7-9	TRBJ2-5	-
TGTGCCAGCAGTAGAGCGGGGGGGCCCTACAATGAGCAGTTCTTC	CASSRAGGPYNEQFF	TRBD2	TRBV2	TRBJ2-1	-
TGCGCCAGCAGCCATCAGCGCTCACCCCTCCACTTT	CASSHQRSPLHF	-	TRBV4-3	TRBJ1-6	-
TGCGCCAGCAGCTTGGGGGGGGTCAACCAAGAGACCCAGTACTTC	CASSLGGVNQETQYF	-	TRBV5-1	TRBJ2-5	-
TGCGCCAGCAGGCGACAGGGCGGAGAAAAACTGTTTTTT	CASRRQGGEKLFF	TRBD1	TRBV5-1	TRBJ1-4	-
TGCGCCAGCAGCCAATTCTCAGGGACAGGGGATAATTCACCCCTCCACTTT	CASSQFSGTGDNSPLHF	TRBD1	TRBV4-3	TRBJ1-6	few